This T cell receptor beta chain was identified in a study of blood T cells in healthy people across ages. Broader study findings: In older individuals, TCR beta diversity per million T cells was lower, falling roughly linearly with age.

For the second PCR, which ran for about 6 to 11 cycles, a sample-barcoded 5' primer and a J-beta primer mix were used. Each cDNA molecule carried a tag from a template-switch adaptor that contained 12 random nucleotides. TCRdb independently ran MiXCR on the 5' RACE reads; one entry per CDR3 protein. The sample contains 890,000 or so distinct CDR3 sequences, around two thirds of which appear only once. Concerning this clonotype itself: Its antigen is unknown. One junction end disagrees with the germline gene, perhaps due to a read error.

Each donor gave roughly 9.2 milliliters of peripheral blood. RNA extraction gave at least 6 micrograms of total RNA per sample. This sequence was found in a man aged 30 to 39 in good health. The source material was blood.

CDR3 in amino acids: CASSANPTTGTNEQFF. In nucleotides, the CDR3 is TGTGCTAGCAGCGCAAACCCGACGACAGGGACCAATGAGCAGTTCTTC. The rearrangement uses TRBV7-7 and TRBJ2-1; 7 bases are a match to TRBD1. This CDR3 spans 16 amino acids. Germline-derived CDR1 and CDR2 are SSHAT and FNYEAQ (reference sequence).